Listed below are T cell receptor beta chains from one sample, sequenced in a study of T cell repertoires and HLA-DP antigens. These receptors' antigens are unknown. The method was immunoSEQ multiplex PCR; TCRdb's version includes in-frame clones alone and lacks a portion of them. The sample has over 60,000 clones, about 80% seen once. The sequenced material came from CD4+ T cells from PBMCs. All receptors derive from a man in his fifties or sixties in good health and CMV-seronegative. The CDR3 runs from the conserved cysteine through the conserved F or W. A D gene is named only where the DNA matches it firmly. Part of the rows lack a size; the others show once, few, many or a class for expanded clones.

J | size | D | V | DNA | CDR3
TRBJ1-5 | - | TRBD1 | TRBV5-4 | TGTGCCAGCAGCTCGGCGGGGGGACAGTATAGCAATCAGCCCCAGCATTTT | CASSSAGGQYSNQPQHF
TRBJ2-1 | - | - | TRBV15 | TGTGCCACCAGCAGAGGTCTGTACAATGAGCAGTTCTTC | CATSRGLYNEQFF
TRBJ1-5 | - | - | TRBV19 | TGTGCCAGTAGGATCGGACACAGCAATCAGCCCCAGCATTTT | CASRIGHSNQPQHF
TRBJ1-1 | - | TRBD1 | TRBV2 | TGTGCCAGCAGGGTGGACAGGGGCACTGAAGCTTTCTTT | CASRVDRGTEAFF
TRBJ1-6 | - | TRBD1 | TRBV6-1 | TGTGCCAGCAGTTCGGGCAGGGGGGATTCACCCCTCCACTTT | CASSSGRGDSPLHF
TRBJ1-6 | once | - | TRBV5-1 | TGCGCCAGCAGCTTAGACAGCCCCGATAATTCACCCCTCCACTTT | CASSLDSPDNSPLHF
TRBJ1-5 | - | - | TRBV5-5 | TGTGCCAGCAGCTTGGCTAGGGGTGGTAGCAATCAGCCCCAGCATTTT | CASSLARGGSNQPQHF
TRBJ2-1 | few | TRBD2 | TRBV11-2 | TGTGCCAGCAGCCCCCGTCTCCTAGCGGGGGGGTACAATGAGCAGTTCTTC | CASSPRLLAGGYNEQFF
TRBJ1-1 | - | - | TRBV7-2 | TGTGCCAGCAGCCGCTCAGCGTTAACTGAAGCTTTCTTT | CASSRSALTEAFF
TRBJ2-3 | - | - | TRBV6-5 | TGTGCCAGCATGGACCCGCCAGATACGCAGTATTTT | CASMDPPDTQYF
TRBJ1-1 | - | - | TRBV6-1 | TGTGCCAGCAGTGAACCTGACAGATTCGAAGCTTTCTTT | CASSEPDRFEAFF
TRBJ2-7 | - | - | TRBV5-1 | TGCGCCAGCAGCTTACAGGGTAGGTCTGACGAGCAGTACTTC | CASSLQGRSDEQYF
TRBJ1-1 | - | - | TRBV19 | TGTGCCAGTAGTACCGGACGGGAGAGCACTGAAGCTTTCTTT | CASSTGRESTEAFF
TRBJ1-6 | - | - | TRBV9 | TGTGCCAGCAGCTCACAGGGAGGGAATTCACCCCTCCACTTT | CASSSQGGNSPLHF
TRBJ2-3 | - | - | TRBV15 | TGTGCCACCAGCAGGGCTAATGTAGATACGCAGTATTTT | CATSRANVDTQYF
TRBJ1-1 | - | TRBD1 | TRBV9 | TGTGCCAGCAGCGACCTACAGGGGGTGAACACTGAAGCTTTCTTT | CASSDLQGVNTEAFF
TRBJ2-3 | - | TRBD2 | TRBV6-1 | TGTGCCAGCAGTGAAATCGCCGCTAGCGGGGGGGCATTCGCAGATACGCAGTATTTT | CASSEIAASGGAFADTQYF
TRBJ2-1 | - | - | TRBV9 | TGTGCCAGCGAAAGAGGGGGAGGGTTAGGGGGCAGCTCCTACAATGAGCAGTTCTTC | CASERGGGLGGSSYNEQFF
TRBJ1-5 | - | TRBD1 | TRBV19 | TGTGCCAGTAGTGCTCGGGACAGACTTTTCGGCAATCAGCCCCAGCATTTT | CASSARDRLFGNQPQHF
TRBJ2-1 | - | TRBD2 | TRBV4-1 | TGCGCCAGCAGCCTATACCTGGGGCGGGGGGCTACGGGTGAGCAGTTCTTC | CASSLYLGRGATGEQFF
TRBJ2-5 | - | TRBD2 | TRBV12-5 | TGTGCTAGTGGTTTTGGGCGGGAGGGGACCCAGTACTTC | CASGFGREGTQYF
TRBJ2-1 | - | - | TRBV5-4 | TGTGCCAGCAGCTCGGCTGGGGGGCGGAGCTCCTACAATGAGCAGTTCTTC | CASSSAGGRSSYNEQFF
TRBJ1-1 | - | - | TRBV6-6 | TGTGCCAGCAGGGACTACGTTATTCCTAAAGCTTTCTTT | CASRDYVIPKAFF
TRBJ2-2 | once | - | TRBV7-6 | TGTGCCAGCAGCTTAGGCGGATATAGGGTAACCGGGGAGCTGTTTTTT | CASSLGGYRVTGELFF
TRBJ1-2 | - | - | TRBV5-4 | TGTGCCAGCAGCTCGACCCTGATTGGGCACTATGGCTACACCTTC | CASSSTLIGHYGYTF
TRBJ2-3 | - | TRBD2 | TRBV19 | TGTGCCAGTCAAATACTAGCGGGGGGCACAGATACGCAGTATTTT | CASQILAGGTDTQYF
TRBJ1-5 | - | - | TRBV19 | TGTGCCAGTAACGGCAGGGGAGCCAATCAGCCCCAGCATTTT | CASNGRGANQPQHF
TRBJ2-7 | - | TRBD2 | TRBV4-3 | TGCGCCAGCAGCCAAGGTGGCGGGGGGGCGGTGCAGTACTTC | CASSQGGGGAVQYF
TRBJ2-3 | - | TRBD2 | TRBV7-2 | TGTGCCAGCAGCTTAGTGCAACTAGCGGGACTCACAGATACGCAGTATTTT | CASSLVQLAGLTDTQYF
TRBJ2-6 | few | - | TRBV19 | TGTGCCAGTAGTATGGGGGGCACAAACTCTGGGGCCAACGTCCTGACTTTC | CASSMGGTNSGANVLTF
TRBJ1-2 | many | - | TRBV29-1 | TGCAGCGTTGACCTAAGGCAGGGAGCCTACACCTTC | CSVDLRQGAYTF
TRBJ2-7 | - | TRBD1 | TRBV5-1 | TGCGCCAGCAGGGAACGGACAGGGCCCTCCTACGAGCAGTACTTC | CASRERTGPSYEQYF
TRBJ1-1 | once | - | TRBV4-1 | TGCGCCAGCAGCCCGAGGGGGTTGAACACTGAAGCTTTCTTT | CASSPRGLNTEAFF
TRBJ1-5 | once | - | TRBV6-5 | TGTGCCAGCAGTTACCGCAATCAGCCCCAGCATTTT | CASSYRNQPQHF
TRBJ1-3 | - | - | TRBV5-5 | TGTGCCAGCAGCTTTTCCAGCTCTGGAAACACCATATATTTT | CASSFSSSGNTIYF
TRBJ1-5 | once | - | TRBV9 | TGTGCCAGCAGCACCTCCTTGGACTTGTTTGGCAATCAGCCCCAGCATTTT | CASSTSLDLFGNQPQHF
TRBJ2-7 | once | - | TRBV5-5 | TGTGCCAGCAGCTTGGAGCCTCTCTATAGGGAGCAGTACTTC | CASSLEPLYREQYF
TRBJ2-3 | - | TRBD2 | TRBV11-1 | TGTGCCAGCAGCTTGGGGGGACTAGCGGGAGGCGGCACAGATACGCAGTATTTT | CASSLGGLAGGGTDTQYF
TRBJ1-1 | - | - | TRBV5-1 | TGCGCCAGCAGCCCGGACGGCAGGGTAGGCACTGAAGCTTTCTTT | CASSPDGRVGTEAFF
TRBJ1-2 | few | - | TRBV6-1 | TGTGCCAGCAGCCTACAGGATGGCTACACCTTC | CASSLQDGYTF
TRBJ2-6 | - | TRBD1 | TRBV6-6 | TGTGCCAGCAGTTACTCAGGGGGCGTTGGGGCCAACGTCCTGACTTTC | CASSYSGGVGANVLTF
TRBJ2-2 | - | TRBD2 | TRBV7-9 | TGTGCCAGCAGCCCCGGACGGGGGGAGAACACCGGGGAGCTGTTTTTT | CASSPGRGENTGELFF
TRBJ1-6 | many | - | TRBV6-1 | TGTGCCAGCAGCGCCGGGCCCTATAATTCACCCCTCCACTTT | CASSAGPYNSPLHF
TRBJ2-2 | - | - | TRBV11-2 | TGTGCCAGCAGCCTTACAGGCCCTGGGGAGCTGTTTTTT | CASSLTGPGELFF
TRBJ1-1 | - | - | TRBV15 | TGTGCCACCAGCAGCCACTACGGGGGGGAGAACACTGAAGCTTTCTTT | CATSSHYGGENTEAFF
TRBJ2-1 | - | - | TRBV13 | TGTGCCAGCAGCTTACAGCTCCAGGGGCCCCTCGATGAGCAGTTCTTC | CASSLQLQGPLDEQFF
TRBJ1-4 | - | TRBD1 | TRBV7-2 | TGTGCCAGCAGTACCGGGACAGGGAATGAAAAACTGTTTTTT | CASSTGTGNEKLFF
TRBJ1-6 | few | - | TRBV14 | TGTGCCAGCAGCCAGGGGTATAATTCACCCCTCCACTTT | CASSQGYNSPLHF
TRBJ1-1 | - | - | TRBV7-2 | TGTGCCAGCAGCTTAGCTATTGGCGGCGGACGTAGCACTGAAGCTTTCTTT | CASSLAIGGGRSTEAFF
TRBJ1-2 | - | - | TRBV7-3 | TGTGCCAGCAGCTTAATGGGCAGGGGCTATGGCTACACCTTC | CASSLMGRGYGYTF
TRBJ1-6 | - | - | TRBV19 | TGTGCCAGTAGTAGCCAAGTTGGAAATTCACCCCTCCACTTT | CASSSQVGNSPLHF
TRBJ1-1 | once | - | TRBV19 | TGTGCCAGTAAAAGGGATTGGTCCACTGAAGCTTTCTTT | CASKRDWSTEAFF
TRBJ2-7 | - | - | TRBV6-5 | TGTGCCAGCAGTTACTCAGGGACGGATTCCTACGAGCAGTACTTC | CASSYSGTDSYEQYF
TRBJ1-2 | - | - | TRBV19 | TGTGCCAGTAGTATAGATTCAGGAGATAACTATGGCTACACCTTC | CASSIDSGDNYGYTF
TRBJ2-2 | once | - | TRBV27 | TGTGCCAGCAGTTTATACACCGGGGAGCTGTTTTTT | CASSLYTGELFF